This passage covers 31 T cell receptor beta chains from one sample sequenced in a study of PD-1 blockade in classical Hodgkin lymphoma. Produced via immunoSEQ multiplex PCR; TCRdb's table is partial and in-frame only. The sample contains under 40,000 clones, around 80% of which appear only once. Stated time point: cycle 4 day 1 (C4D1), after around six weeks of nivolumab. Patients all relapsed after autologous stem cell transplantation, and there was variation in brentuximab vedotin exposure. The material was peripheral blood mononuclear cells (PBMCs), obtained before the fourth cycle of nivolumab. The receptors derive from a human donor with classical Hodgkin lymphoma.

The chain combines TRBV7-2 with TRBJ2-1, with 7 bases matching TRBD1. Unmatched junction bases numbered 8, after V lost 7 bases and J lost 2 bases. Germline CDR1 SGHTA, CDR2 FQGNSA. CDR3 length: 15 residues. Written as DNA, the CDR3 is TGTGCCAGCACCCCCAAGACAGGGCCCTACAATGAGCAGTTCTTC. As protein: CASTPKTGPYNEQFF.

This clone is labeled as medium-sized. This chain uses TRBV2 with TRBJ2-5; D ambiguous. Trimming pared 3 bases from V and 5 bases from J, leaving 4 bases between. The CDR3 has 11 residues. Germline V gene data show CDR1 as SNHLY and CDR2 as FYNNEI. The CDR3 protein is CASSDRETQYF. The CDR3 nucleotides read TGTGCCAGCAGTGACAGGGAGACCCAGTACTTC. Drawing the rest from reference TRBV2 and TRBJ2-5, the complete variable domain is EPEVTQTPSHQVTQMGQEVILRCVPISNHLYFYWYRQILGQKVEFLVSFYNNEISEKSEIFDDQFSVERPDGSNFTLKIRSTKLEDSAMYFCASSDRETQYFGPGTRLLVL.

The V call is TRBV5-4, the J call TRBJ2-2; D is unresolved. In germline, CDR1 is SGHNT, CDR2 YYREEE (reference sequence). The germline V and J ends were trimmed by 2 bases and 2 bases, with 10 bases remaining between them. CDR3 length: 15 amino acids. For the CDR3, the DNA is TGTGCCAGCAGCTTAATACAGTTAAACACCGGGGAGCTGTTTTTT. This codes for CASSLIQLNTGELFF.

The chain has TRBV15 and TRBJ1-2; 10 bases map to TRBD1. The V segment lost 8 bases and the J segment 7 bases; nucleotides outside the gene matches: 13. CDR1 LNHNV and CDR2 YYDKDF come from the germline V gene (reference sequence). The CDR3 loop spans 15 amino acids. The CDR3 sequence is CATDDSWTGGSGYTF. CDR3 nucleotide sequence: TGTGCCACCGACGACTCCTGGACAGGGGGAAGTGGCTACACCTTC.

The V and J genes are TRBV18 and TRBJ2-6; TRBD1 aligns across 8 bases. Germline V gene data show CDR1 as KGHSH and CDR2 as LQKENI. The CDR3 extends over 17 amino acids. The junction had 3 bases not matched to a gene; V was cut back by 2 bases and J by 0 bases. CDR3 sequence reads: CASSPGTGLSGANVLTF. CDR3 DNA sequence: TGTGCCAGCTCACCAGGGACAGGACTCTCTGGGGCCAACGTCCTGACTTTC.

The V gene is TRBV6-6, the J gene TRBJ2-4, with 7 bases that match TRBD2. The CDR3 has 16 residues. CDR1 and CDR2 from the germline V gene are MNHNY and SVGAGI (reference sequence). The V and J ends lost 0 bases and 4 bases, in that order; junction bases with no gene match: 6. This chain's CDR3 is CASSYSGGGNKNIQYF. In DNA form, the CDR3 reads TGTGCCAGCAGTTACTCCGGGGGAGGGAATAAAAACATTCAGTACTTC.

The chain joins TRBV28 to TRBJ2-7, with D hard to call. Germline CDR1 reads MDHEN; CDR2 reads SYDVKM. V lost 7 bases and J lost 3, with 16 bases in between. The CDR3 has 14 residues. Here the CDR3 reads CASTPGYWVYEQYF. The CDR3 DNA follows: TGTGCCAGCACCCCCGGGTATTGGGTCTACGAGCAGTACTTC.

The J gene is TRBJ1-2, the V gene TRBV13; D possibly corresponds to TRBD1 (5 bases). Germline loops: CDR1 PRHDT, CDR2 FYEKMQ (reference sequence). Trimming took off 2 bases at V and 9 bases at J, with 7 bases between the two ends. CDR3 length equals 11 residues. The CDR3 DNA reads TGTGCCAGCAGCTTAACGGACAGCTACACCTTC. This codes for CASSLTDSYTF.

This clone is labeled as medium-sized. The chain has TRBV4-2 and TRBJ2-7, with 7 bases that match TRBD1. Germline V CDR1 and CDR2: LGHNA, YNFKEQ. After removal of 1 base from V and 2 bases from J, the junction contained 5 bases not matched to a gene. CDR3 length equals 15 residues. CDR3: CASSQVQQGPYEQYF. The DNA of the CDR3 is TGTGCCAGCAGCCAAGTACAACAGGGGCCCTACGAGCAGTACTTC.

This clone appeared once. The chain links TRBV5-8 to TRBJ2-7, with 10 bases identical to TRBD1. This CDR3 is 16 amino acids long. CDR1 is SGHTS and CDR2 is YDEGEE in the germline V gene. The junction had 8 bases not matched to a gene; V was cut back by 3 bases and J by 2 bases. CDR3 loop: CASSSPGQGSPYEQYF. The DNA of the CDR3 is TGTGCCAGCAGCTCACCGGGACAGGGGTCCCCCTACGAGCAGTACTTC.

CDR3 coding DNA: TGTGCCAGCAGCTGGTTAGCGGGGGGTACGAAAGATACGCAGTATTTT. Its translation is CASSWLAGGTKDTQYF. The chain has TRBV5-5 and TRBJ2-3, with 10 bases lining up with TRBD2. Germline loops: CDR1 SGHKS, CDR2 YYEKEE (reference sequence). This CDR3 has 16 amino acids. The V gene end was trimmed by 3 bases and the J gene end by 5 bases; junction bases not matched to a gene: 9. Based on the CDR3 plus reference TRBV5-5 and TRBJ2-3, the full variable domain is DAGVTQSPTHLIKTRGQQVTLRCSPISGHKSVSWYQQVLGQGPQFIFQYYEKEERGRGNFPDRFSARQFPNYSSELNVNALLLGDSALYLCASSWLAGGTKDTQYFGPGTRLTVL.

The rearrangement uses TRBV7-9 and TRBJ2-7; D may be TRBD1 (5 bases). The CDR3 loop spans 14 amino acids. Looked up from germline, CDR1 is SEHNR and CDR2 is FQNEAQ (reference sequence). V was trimmed by 5 bases and J by 0 bases, leaving 11 bases between them. The CDR3, as DNA: TGTGCCAGCAGCCAAAGACAGAACTCCTACGAGCAGTACTTC. As protein: CASSQRQNSYEQYF.

The rearrangement links TRBV28 to TRBJ2-7; TRBD1 might be the D (6 bases). The germline V gene has CDR1 MDHEN and CDR2 SYDVKM. CDR3 length equals 15 residues. With 5 bases removed from V and 4 bases from J, the gap between germline ends came to 18 bases. This chain's CDR3 is CASSPFSGTLYEQYF. Here the CDR3 DNA reads TGTGCCAGCAGTCCATTCTCCGGGACACTTTACGAGCAGTACTTC. The variable domain in full, completed from reference TRBV28 and TRBJ2-7, reads DVKVTQSSRYLVKRTGEKVFLECVQDMDHENMFWYRQDPGLGLRLIYFSYDVKMKEKGDIPEGYSVSREKKERFSLILESASTNQTSMYLCASSPFSGTLYEQYFGPGTRLTVT.

This clone appeared once. The chain combines TRBV27 with TRBJ2-5; D perhaps matches TRBD1 (5 bases). Germline V gives CDR1 MNHEY, CDR2 SMNVEV (reference sequence). V lost 2 bases and J lost 4, with 17 bases in between. There are 16 residues in the CDR3. The CDR3 is CASSLGVNRGRETQYF. CDR3 DNA: TGTGCCAGCAGTTTAGGAGTGAATAGGGGCAGAGAGACCCAGTACTTC.

This clone was seen only a few times. The J gene is TRBJ2-7, the V gene TRBV2; 8 bases match TRBD1. The CDR3 covers 10 residues. The junction had 4 bases not matched to a gene; V was cut back by 6 bases and J by 12 bases. Germline CDR1 reads SNHLY; CDR2 reads FYNNEI. The CDR3 reads CASRGQAPYF. In nucleotides, the CDR3 is TGTGCCAGCAGGGGACAGGCCCCGTACTTC.

The J gene is TRBJ2-5, the V gene TRBV6-6, with 9 bases identical to TRBD2. This CDR3 region has 15 residues. V shed 4 bases, J shed 1 base, and the junction held 4 bases outside the gene matches. Germline-derived CDR1 and CDR2 are MNHNY and SVGAGI (reference sequence). The CDR3 sequence is CASSLVSGGQETQYF. CDR3 DNA: TGTGCCAGCAGTTTGGTTAGCGGGGGCCAAGAGACCCAGTACTTC.

The rearrangement joins TRBV29-1 to TRBJ2-7; D is perhaps TRBD1 (5 bases). The CDR3 loop spans 15 amino acids. CDR1 SQVTM and CDR2 ANQGSEA come from the germline V gene. The V end lost 5 bases, the J end lost 1 base, and 18 bases lay between the germline ends. This CDR3 reads CSVSATGARSYEQYF. The CDR3 nucleotides are TGCAGCGTTTCTGCTACTGGGGCGCGGTCCTACGAGCAGTACTTC.

The V gene is TRBV21-1, the J gene TRBJ2-7; the table gives TRBD2 as D, unverified against the DNA. TRBV21-1 is listed as a pseudogene. The CDR3 length is 14 residues. The chain's CDR3 is CASSIARRPREQYF. The CDR3 coding sequence is TGTGCCAGCAGCATCGCGCGGCGGCCGAGGGAGCAGTACTTC.

The chain uses TRBV6-1 and TRBJ2-1; D is undetermined. CDR1 is MNHNS and CDR2 is SASEGT in the germline V gene. The CDR3 extends over 14 amino acids. The V end lost 2 bases, the J end lost 9 bases, and 14 bases lay between the germline ends. The CDR3 bases are TGTGCCAGCAGTGAACCGATTCGGGTAACTGAGCAGTTCTTC. Amino acids: CASSEPIRVTEQFF.

This rearrangement joins TRBV5-1 to TRBJ1-2; 9 bases fit TRBD1. The CDR3 totals 14 residues. Germline CDR1 is SGHRS and CDR2 is YFSETQ. J was trimmed by 8 bases and V by 0 bases; bases with no gene match: 5. In DNA form, the CDR3 reads TGCGCCAGCAGCTTGGTACAGGGGGCGGAAGGCTACACCTTC. Translated, it gives CASSLVQGAEGYTF.

As DNA, the CDR3 is TGTGCCTGGGATCGACAGTTGAACACTGAAGCTTTCTTT. This translates into CAWDRQLNTEAFF. The rearrangement uses TRBV30 and TRBJ1-1, with D possibly TRBD1 on 5 matching bases. V was pared by 5 bases and J by 0 bases, with 10 bases between. Looked up from germline, CDR1 is GTSNPN and CDR2 is SVGIG (reference sequence). The CDR3 is 13 residues long.

This sequence joins TRBV5-4 and TRBJ1-3, with TRBD1 matching 10 bases. V was pared by 0 bases and J by 6 bases, with 3 bases of the junction left unmatched. Germline CDR1 SGHNT, CDR2 YYREEE (reference sequence). The CDR3 sequence is 15 residues long. The CDR3 DNA reads as TGTGCCAGCAGCTTGGGGGGACAGGGGTCAAACACCATATATTTT. Its translation is CASSLGGQGSNTIYF.

V gene TRBV5-4 combines with J gene TRBJ2-1; tentative D call: TRBD2 (5 bases). Germline CDR1 reads SGHNT; CDR2 reads YYREEE (reference sequence). Trimming pared 3 bases from V and 5 bases from J, leaving 6 bases between. The CDR3 length is 12 residues. The CDR3 DNA is TGTGCCAGCAGCTCCGGGAACAATGAGCAGTTCTTC. Protein sequence: CASSSGNNEQFF.

This clone has only one observation. V and J are TRBV7-2 and TRBJ1-5; D unclear. The length of the CDR3 is 14 residues. Trimming stripped 3 bases from V and 2 bases from J, with 8 bases between. CDR1 is SGHTA and CDR2 is FQGNSA in the germline V gene. The CDR3 is CASSFSGGNQPQHF. In DNA form, the CDR3 reads TGTGCCAGCAGCTTTAGTGGAGGCAATCAGCCCCAGCATTTT.

This clone was recorded only once. The chain is built from TRBV5-1 and TRBJ1-4; the D is unclear. This CDR3 has 14 residues. Trimming stripped 0 bases from V and 8 bases from J, with 11 bases between. Germline CDR1 and CDR2: SGHRS and YFSETQ. The CDR3 DNA reads TGCGCCAGCAGCTTGGGACAAGGGCGAGAAAAACTGTTTTTT. Its translation: CASSLGQGREKLFF. Variable domain in full (rest from reference TRBV5-1 and TRBJ1-4): KAGVTQTPRYLIKTRGQQVTLSCSPISGHRSVSWYQQTPGQGLQFLFEYFSETQRNKGNFPGRFSGRQFSNSRSEMNVSTLELGDSALYLCASSLGQGREKLFFGSGTQLSVL.

The chain is built from TRBV9 and TRBJ2-1; D may be TRBD2 (7 bases). The length of the CDR3 is 15 residues. V lost 2 bases, J lost 0 bases, and 9 bases lay in between. Germline V gene data show CDR1 as SGDLS and CDR2 as YYNGEE. As DNA, the CDR3 is TGTGCCAGCAGCGTTGGGGGGGCCTCCTACAATGAGCAGTTCTTC. It encodes CASSVGGASYNEQFF.

This chain uses TRBV28 with TRBJ1-2; D is possibly TRBD1 (5 bases). V lost 3 bases, J lost 4 bases, and 12 bases lay in between. CDR1 and CDR2 (germline): MDHEN, SYDVKM. CDR3 size: 14 residues. This chain's CDR3 is CASSLVPGLYGYTF. The CDR3 bases are TGTGCCAGCAGTTTGGTCCCGGGGCTCTATGGCTACACCTTC.

This clone was seen a single time. This sequence joins TRBV7-9 and TRBJ1-4; maybe TRBD1 (6 bases). The V gene's germline CDR1 is SEHNR and CDR2 FQNEAQ (reference sequence). The CDR3 has 13 amino acids. Between the trimmed V and J ends, which lost 2 bases and 5 bases, there was a span of 6 bases. CDR3 coding DNA: TGTGCCAGCAGCTTAACAGGGAATGAAAAACTGTTTTTT. Its translation: CASSLTGNEKLFF.

The chain links TRBV18 to TRBJ1-3; no clear D. Germline V gene data show CDR1 as KGHSH and CDR2 as LQKENI. This CDR3 comprises 16 residues. V was trimmed by 2 bases and J by 0 bases, leaving 11 bases between them. The CDR3 nucleotides read TGTGCCAGCTCACCATACGCAGTTAGCTCTGGAAACACCATATATTTT. The encoded protein is CASSPYAVSSGNTIYF. Full variable domain (outside the CDR3, taken from reference TRBV18 and TRBJ1-3): NAGVMQNPRHLVRRRGQEARLRCSPMKGHSHVYWYRQLPEEGLKFMVYLQKENIIDESGMPKERFSAEFPKEGPSILRIQQVVRGDSAAYFCASSPYAVSSGNTIYFGEGSWLTVV.

This clone was picked up one time. The chain couples TRBV5-6 to TRBJ1-4; 9 positions match TRBD1. The V segment lost 0 bases and the J segment 4 bases; nucleotides outside the gene matches: 1. Germline values: CDR1 SGHDT, CDR2 YYEEEE. The CDR3 length is 15 residues. CDR3 DNA sequence: TGTGCCAGCAGCTTGGGGGACAGGGATAATGAAAAACTGTTTTTT. Protein: CASSLGDRDNEKLFF.

This rearrangement joins TRBV10-3 to TRBJ1-4, with D unresolved. Germline V lookup: CDR1 ENHRY, CDR2 SYGVKD. The CDR3 is 12 residues long. Trimming took off 4 bases at V and 3 bases at J, with 3 bases between the two ends. As DNA, the CDR3 is TGTGCCATCAGTGTTGCTAATGAAAAACTGTTTTTT. Protein sequence: CAISVANEKLFF.